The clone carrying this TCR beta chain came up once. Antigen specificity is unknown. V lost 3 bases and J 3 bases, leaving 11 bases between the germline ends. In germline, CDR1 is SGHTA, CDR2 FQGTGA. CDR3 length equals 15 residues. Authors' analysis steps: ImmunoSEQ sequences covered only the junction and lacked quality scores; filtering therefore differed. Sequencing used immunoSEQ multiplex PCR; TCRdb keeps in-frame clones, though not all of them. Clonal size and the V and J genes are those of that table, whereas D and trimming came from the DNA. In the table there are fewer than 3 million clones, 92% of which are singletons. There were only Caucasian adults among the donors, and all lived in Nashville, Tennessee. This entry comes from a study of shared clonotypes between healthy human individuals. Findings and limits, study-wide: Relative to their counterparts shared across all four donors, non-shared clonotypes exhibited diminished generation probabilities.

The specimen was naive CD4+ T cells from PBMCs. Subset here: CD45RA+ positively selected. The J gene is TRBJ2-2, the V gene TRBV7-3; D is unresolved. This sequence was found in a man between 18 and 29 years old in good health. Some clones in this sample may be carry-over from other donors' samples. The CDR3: CASSFSDLDTGELFF. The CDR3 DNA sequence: TGTGCCAGCAGCTTCAGTGACCTAGACACCGGGGAGCTGTTTTTT.